This T cell receptor beta chain was identified during a study of tumor and adjacent non-tumor tissue in lung cancer. A modified ARM-PCR protocol with three rounds of nested PCR amplified TCRbeta. TCRdb re-analysed the multiplex PCR reads in MiXCR, keeping a single row per CDR3 protein. The sample comprises around 120,000 distinct CDR3 sequences, about 66% of which are singletons, and roughly 13% rests with the top ten. As for this clonotype: What it binds is not known. This may stem from a read error, because a much larger clone lies one nucleotide away.

No cell sorting was done before RNA was extracted from the tissue. Study findings and constraints: Tumor tissue had significantly higher TCR diversity than normal lung.

The sequence came from a man aged 25 to 45 with non-small cell lung cancer. The sample taken for sequencing was lung tumor tissue.

The CDR3, as DNA: TGTGCCACCTCGGGACTTAACTGGAACATTGAAGCTTTCTTT. It specifies CATSGLNWNIEAFF. The genes are TRBV6-1 and TRBJ1-1, with D maybe TRBD1 (5 bases). Germline lookup yields CDR1 MNHNS and CDR2 SASEGT. CDR3 length: 14 amino acids.